The 18 T cell receptor beta chains below all came from one sample that was sequenced in a study of blood T cell repertoires in COVID-19. Sequencing used immunoSEQ multiplex PCR; TCRdb keeps in-frame clones, though not all of them. The sample has about 220,000 clones, 70% to 90% seen once. Sample: peripheral blood. The receptors stem from a man aged 45-65 years who had recovered from COVID-19.

The gene calls are TRBV6-5 and TRBJ2-2; tentatively, D is TRBD2 (6 bases). CDR1 is MNHEY, CDR2 SVGAGI, per germline. CDR3 size: 16 residues. Trimming shortened V by 2 bases and J by 4 bases, and 14 bases separated the two germline ends. The CDR3 bases are TGTGCCAGCAGTTACAGACCCACCGGGGGCACCGGGGAGCTGTTTTTT. This sequence encodes CASSYRPTGGTGELFF.

This clone has a single count. V usage is TRBV5-1 and J usage is TRBJ2-1; 11 bases match TRBD2. Germline V gene sequence: CDR1 SGHRS, CDR2 YFSETQ. This CDR3 has 16 amino acids. With V trimmed by 1 base and J by 9 bases, 9 bases remained unmatched. CDR3 DNA sequence: TGCGCCAGCAGCTTGTCCCTAGCGGGAGGTTTGGGTGAGCAGTTCTTC. This codes for CASSLSLAGGLGEQFF.

This chain uses TRBV9 with TRBJ1-2, with 9 bases that match TRBD1. From germline, CDR1 is SGDLS and CDR2 YYNGEE. V was pared by 3 bases and J by 5 bases, with 8 bases of the junction left unmatched. The CDR3 contains 15 residues. The CDR3 bases are TGTGCCAGCAGCGACTTGGACAGGGGATTTTATGGCTACACCTTC. Protein product: CASSDLDRGFYGYTF. The complete variable domain, with remaining parts taken from reference TRBV9 and TRBJ1-2, reads DSGVTQTPKHLITATGQRVTLRCSPRSGDLSVYWYQQSLDQGLQFLIQYYNGEERAKGNILERFSAQQFPDLHSELNLSSLELGDSALYFCASSDLDRGFYGYTFGSGTRLTVV.

The chain combines TRBV7-8 with TRBJ1-1; the D gene is possibly TRBD1 (6 bases). V was shortened by 5 bases and J by 1 base, with 14 bases between the two germline ends. CDR1 and CDR2 (germline): SGHVS, FQNEAQ. This CDR3 comprises 15 residues. The CDR3 DNA follows: TGTGCCAGCAGCCCAGGGGTGGGCAGGAACACTGAAGCTTTCTTT. It is translated as CASSPGVGRNTEAFF.

This chain joins TRBV6-6 and TRBJ1-4; no firm D call. The CDR3 covers 13 residues. V lost 2 bases and J lost 3, with 4 bases in between. Per germline, CDR1 MNHNY and CDR2 SVGAGI (reference sequence). Here the CDR3 reads CASSYQANEKLFF. DNA of the CDR3: TGTGCCAGCAGTTACCAGGCTAATGAAAAACTGTTTTTT.

The CDR3 nucleotides are TGTGCCAGCAGTCGGACTAGGGACAATGAGCAGTTCTTC. Encoded protein: CASSRTRDNEQFF. The chain links TRBV6-5 to TRBJ2-1, with TRBD2 matching 7 bases. Trimming removed 5 bases from V and 5 bases from J; junction bases left unmatched: 3. The CDR3 runs to 13 residues. Germline CDR1 reads MNHEY; CDR2 reads SVGAGI.

This CDR3 reads CAWRVSGRADNEQFF. The CDR3 nucleotides read TGTGCCTGGAGGGTAAGCGGGAGGGCCGACAATGAGCAGTTCTTC. The J gene is TRBJ2-1, the V gene TRBV30, with 10 bases lining up with TRBD2. The CDR3 is 15 amino acids. The V and J ends lost 3 bases and 5 bases, in that order; junction bases with no gene match: 7. The V gene's germline CDR1 is GTSNPN and CDR2 SVGIG (reference sequence).

The genes are TRBV11-2 and TRBJ1-5, with TRBD1 as a possible D gene (5 bases). Germline lookup yields CDR1 SGHAT and CDR2 FQNNGV. V lost 1 base, J lost 3 bases, and 10 bases lay in between. The CDR3 runs to 15 residues. The CDR3 DNA is TGTGCCAGCAGCTTAGGAGACAGTTCCAATCAGCCCCAGCATTTT. Translated: CASSLGDSSNQPQHF.

The rearrangement links TRBV6-5 to TRBJ1-6; TRBD1 agrees at 11 bases. Trimming removed 6 bases from V and 8 bases from J; junction bases left unmatched: 6. The CDR3 spans 15 residues. The germline gives CDR1 MNHEY, CDR2 SVGAGI. CDR3 nucleotide sequence: TGTGCCAGCAGAAAAACGGGACAGGGGGATTCACCCCTCCACTTT. Translation gives CASRKTGQGDSPLHF.

V and J are TRBV5-3 and TRBJ1-2; D not resolved. TRBV5-3 is filed as an ORF, its function uncertain. Trimming shortened V by 2 bases and J by 5 bases, and 10 bases separated the two germline ends. The CDR3 spans 13 residues. CDR3 coding DNA: TGTGCCAGAAGCTTAGAGGGCGAATATGGCTACACCTTC. Residues: CARSLEGEYGYTF.

The CDR3 sequence is CASSVVGGETGELFF. Here the CDR3 DNA reads TGTGCCAGCAGCGTAGTTGGAGGGGAAACCGGGGAGCTGTTTTTT. The chain combines TRBV9 with TRBJ2-2, with D possibly matching TRBD2 (6 bases). The CDR3 runs to 15 residues. Germline CDR1 reads SGDLS; CDR2 reads YYNGEE. Trimming stripped 0 bases from V and 5 bases from J, with 11 bases between.

The chain couples TRBV12-3 or TRBV12-4 to TRBJ1-4, with D tentatively TRBD1 (5 bases). This CDR3 has 13 amino acids. Trimming took off 6 bases at V and 10 bases at J, with 15 bases between the two ends. Here the CDR3 reads CASRGHMKGKLFF. Written as DNA, the CDR3 is TGTGCCAGCAGGGGGCATATGAAGGGAAAACTGTTTTTT.

The V gene is TRBV11-2, the J gene TRBJ1-1; no clear D. CDR3 length: 16 amino acids. Germline CDR1 SGHAT, CDR2 FQNNGV. The V end was cut by 5 bases, the J end by 1 base, with 17 bases between. The CDR3 reads CASSHIPGTRNTEAFF. CDR3 sequence (DNA): TGTGCCAGCAGCCACATTCCGGGAACCAGGAACACTGAAGCTTTCTTT.

With respect to this clone: This specimen includes other DNA sequences encoding the same CDR3. V is TRBV14 and J is TRBJ2-4, with D perhaps matching TRBD2 (6 bases). V dropped 0 bases and J dropped 1 base, with 10 bases sitting between them. CDR1 is SGHDN, CDR2 FVKESK, per germline. The CDR3 loop spans 16 amino acids. CDR3 sequence: CASSQEVGGAKNIQYF. The CDR3 DNA sequence: TGTGCCAGCAGCCAAGAAGTGGGAGGTGCCAAAAACATTCAGTACTTC.

The CDR3 DNA reads as TGTGCCAGCTCCCTAGAGCTGACTAGCACAGATACGCAGTATTTT. Translation gives CASSLELTSTDTQYF. The chain employs TRBV18 and TRBJ2-3; D call uncertain. The CDR3 totals 15 residues. Trimming took 6 bases from V and 0 from J, leaving 13 bases between them. Germline CDR1 reads KGHSH; CDR2 reads LQKENI. Full variable domain (rest looked up from reference TRBV18 and TRBJ2-3): NAGVMQNPRHLVRRRGQEARLRCSPMKGHSHVYWYRQLPEEGLKFMVYLQKENIIDESGMPKERFSAEFPKEGPSILRIQQVVRGDSAAYFCASSLELTSTDTQYFGPGTRLTVL.

This chain links TRBV4-2 with TRBJ2-5, with D possibly matching TRBD2 (6 bases). The CDR3 is 15 residues long. Trimming pared 4 bases from V and 3 bases from J, leaving 15 bases between. Looked up from germline, CDR1 is LGHNA and CDR2 is YNFKEQ. The CDR3 sequence is CASSPGSGTEETQYF. The CDR3 DNA follows: TGTGCCAGCAGCCCCGGGAGTGGGACGGAAGAGACCCAGTACTTC.

This sequence joins TRBV29-1 and TRBJ1-2; 10 bases are shared with TRBD1. Germline assignment: CDR1 SQVTM and CDR2 ANQGSEA. There are 15 residues in the CDR3. J gave up 4 bases and V 7 bases, and 12 bases lay outside the gene matches. DNA of the CDR3: TGCAGCGCTGGGGGACAGGGGATAACTACCTATGGCTACACCTTC. Protein: CSAGGQGITTYGYTF.

The chain joins TRBV27 to TRBJ1-1, with a weak D call TRBD1 (5 bases). Germline lookup yields CDR1 MNHEY and CDR2 SMNVEV (reference sequence). V was trimmed by 6 bases and J by 0 bases, leaving 26 bases between them. The CDR3 covers 19 residues. Here the CDR3 DNA reads TGTGCCAGCAGCTCTTCCCTCAGGGCTGGCCTCCTCCTGAACACTGAAGCTTTCTTT. Translating gives CASSSSLRAGLLLNTEAFF.